A selection of T cell receptor beta chains follows, all from one sample in a study of blood T cell repertoires in COVID-19. Measured with immunoSEQ multiplex PCR; TCRdb has only the in-frame clones, and not every one. The sample has 15,000 to 20,000 clones, more than 75% seen once; the top ten hold about 16%. Source material: peripheral blood. Receptors were obtained from a human donor with active COVID-19. The donor label of this sample is uncertain. Both conserved end residues are part of each CDR3. D genes are given only for firm matches. Size tells how often a clone was seen (once, few, many) or the class of an expanded clone, and some rows leave it out.

DNA,CDR3,size,V,D,J
TGCGCCAGCAGCTTACAGGGGGCGGTGGGCACCGGGGAGCTGTTTTTT,CASSLQGAVGTGELFF,.,TRBV5-1,TRBD1,TRBJ2-2
TGTGCCAGCAGTTTGGACAGGGGGAGCTCTGGAAACACCATATATTTT,CASSLDRGSSGNTIYF,.,TRBV7-2,TRBD1,TRBJ1-3
TGTGCCAGCAGCCTCCTGAATTCACCCCTCCACTTT,CASSLLNSPLHF,few,TRBV5-6,.,TRBJ1-6
TGTGCCAGCAGCGTACTTCCTCGGCCGGGACAGGGGGCCGTAGGGAATTCACCCCTCCACTTT,CASSVLPRPGQGAVGNSPLHF,.,TRBV9,TRBD1,TRBJ1-6
TGTGCCAGCAGTACAGGGTACCTAAGTGAAAAACTGTTTTTT,CASSTGYLSEKLFF,.,TRBV11-2,.,TRBJ1-4
TGTGCCAGCAGCTCGACATTCACAGATACGCAGTATTTT,CASSSTFTDTQYF,.,TRBV11-3,.,TRBJ2-3
TGTGCCAGCAGTGAACGGAACGGGTATGGCTACACCTTC,CASSERNGYGYTF,.,TRBV6-1,.,TRBJ1-2
TGTGCCTGGAGTGTACCAGGACAGGGGACTTCGAACACCGGGGAGCTGTTTTTT,CAWSVPGQGTSNTGELFF,.,TRBV30,TRBD1,TRBJ2-2
TGTGCCAGTAGTATAGCGGGGGGGCAAAATACGCAGTATTTT,CASSIAGGQNTQYF,few,TRBV19,TRBD2,TRBJ2-3
TGCGCCAGCAGCCCTAGGACAGGGCAGAGGAACACTGAAGCTTTCTTT,CASSPRTGQRNTEAFF,.,TRBV4-1,TRBD1,TRBJ1-1
TGTGCCAGCAGCTCAACGATTCGGGGGGGCCCCGATACGCAGTATTTT,CASSSTIRGGPDTQYF,.,TRBV5-6,TRBD2,TRBJ2-3
TGTGCCAGCAGACAGCTTTCAGGTCAATATAGCAATCAGCCCCAGCATTTT,CASRQLSGQYSNQPQHF,.,TRBV2,.,TRBJ1-5
TGTGCCAGCAGCGTAGCGGCGGGATCATCAGATACGCAGTATTTT,CASSVAAGSSDTQYF,.,TRBV9,.,TRBJ2-3
TGCAGTGCTAGAGGCAGGGGGGCGGTCACCTTC,CSARGRGAVTF,few,TRBV20-1,TRBD1,TRBJ1-2
TGTGCCAGCAGCTTGGGACTAGCGGGGTCCGGCGAGCAGTACTTC,CASSLGLAGSGEQYF,few,TRBV7-9,TRBD2,TRBJ2-7
TGTGCCAGCAGCATACAGGGGGTAGGCACCGGGGAGCTGTTTTTT,CASSIQGVGTGELFF,.,TRBV7-6,TRBD1,TRBJ2-2
TGTGCCAGCAGCCACGTGGGGGGGAAGGAGACCCAGTACTTC,CASSHVGGKETQYF,.,TRBV3-1/TRBV3-2,TRBD2,TRBJ2-5
TGTGCCAGCAGCCGACGGACTAGCGGGGAAGAGACCCAGTACTTC,CASSRRTSGEETQYF,.,TRBV11-1,TRBD2,TRBJ2-5
TGTGCCAGTAGTACCCAAGGACAGGGACGCGAGCAGTACTTC,CASSTQGQGREQYF,few,TRBV19,TRBD1,TRBJ2-7
TGTGCCAGCTCACCACGGGGCGAGAACTCCTACGAGCAGTACTTC,CASSPRGENSYEQYF,.,TRBV18,.,TRBJ2-7
TGTGCCAGCAGCGGACAGGGAATCTATGGCTACACCTTC,CASSGQGIYGYTF,.,TRBV2,TRBD1,TRBJ1-2
TGTGCCAGCACACCCGGTTTCGCCTGGAATGAGCAGTTCTTC,CASTPGFAWNEQFF,.,TRBV7-2,.,TRBJ2-1
TGTGCCAGCAGCTATAAGGGTAGCGGGGGGGCCGCGGGAGAGACCCAGTACTTC,CASSYKGSGGAAGETQYF,.,TRBV7-3,TRBD2,TRBJ2-5
TGCGCCAGCAGCTCAACCGGGACAGGGGTCGTGACCCAGTACTTC,CASSSTGTGVVTQYF,.,TRBV5-1,TRBD1,TRBJ2-5
TGCAGCGCCGTAACAGGGACCAATCAGCCCCAGCATTTT,CSAVTGTNQPQHF,.,TRBV29-1,.,TRBJ1-5
TGTGCCAGCGGCGGGCGGAACCCCTTCTATGGCTACACCTTC,CASGGRNPFYGYTF,few,TRBV27,.,TRBJ1-2
TGTGCCAGCAGTTACGGGACATTCGATACGCAGTATTTT,CASSYGTFDTQYF,.,TRBV12-3/TRBV12-4,.,TRBJ2-3
TGTGCCAGCAGGGGGGCGGATGAGCAGTTCTTC,CASRGADEQFF,.,TRBV3-1/TRBV3-2,.,TRBJ2-1
TGTGCCAGCAGTAGTCTGCGGAACTCACCCCTCCACTTT,CASSSLRNSPLHF,.,TRBV6-2/TRBV6-3,.,TRBJ1-6
TGTGCCAGCAGAACAGCGGGACCCCAACTTTCCGAGCAGTACTTC,CASRTAGPQLSEQYF,.,TRBV6-5,TRBD2,TRBJ2-7
TGTGCCAGTAGTGTCCGGGACAGCTCCTACGAGCAGTACTTC,CASSVRDSSYEQYF,.,TRBV19,TRBD1,TRBJ2-7
TGTGCCAGCTCACCACCCCACAGGGCAACTAATGAAAAACTGTTTTTT,CASSPPHRATNEKLFF,.,TRBV18,.,TRBJ1-4
TGTGCCAGCAGTTCCACAGGGGTTTCGACTAATGAAAAACTGTTTTTT,CASSSTGVSTNEKLFF,once,TRBV6-6,TRBD1,TRBJ1-4